The entry below describes one TCR beta chain. This record comes from a study of blood T cell repertoires in COVID-19. Overall study: COVID-19 samples from acute and convalescent phases originated in the United States, Italy and Spain. T cells, B-cell-depleted T cells, or PBMCs supplied cDNA or gDNA.

The germline V gene encodes CDR1 SGHNT and CDR2 YYREEE (reference sequence). Trimming cost V 3 bases and J 0 bases, with 10 bases left between them. The CDR3 has 15 residues. Original data processing: Estimates of nucleated cell counts were drawn from the amplification of reference gene primers. This table comes from immunoSEQ multiplex PCR, and its TCRdb copy is limited to in-frame clones, with some not included. The V and J calls and clone size were taken over from that table, and D and trimming were inferred from the DNA. Of some 220,000 clones listed, approximately 85% are singletons. In Seattle, patients joined the study during active infection and were tracked longitudinally.

This sequence joins TRBV5-4 and TRBJ2-4; D is ambiguous. The TCR comes from a man aged 50 or older with COVID-19, enrolled during active disease. Sequenced: peripheral blood. CDR3 sequence (DNA): TGTGCCAGCAGCTCTACAGCTCTAGCCAAAAACATTCAGTACTTC. This codes for CASSSTALAKNIQYF.